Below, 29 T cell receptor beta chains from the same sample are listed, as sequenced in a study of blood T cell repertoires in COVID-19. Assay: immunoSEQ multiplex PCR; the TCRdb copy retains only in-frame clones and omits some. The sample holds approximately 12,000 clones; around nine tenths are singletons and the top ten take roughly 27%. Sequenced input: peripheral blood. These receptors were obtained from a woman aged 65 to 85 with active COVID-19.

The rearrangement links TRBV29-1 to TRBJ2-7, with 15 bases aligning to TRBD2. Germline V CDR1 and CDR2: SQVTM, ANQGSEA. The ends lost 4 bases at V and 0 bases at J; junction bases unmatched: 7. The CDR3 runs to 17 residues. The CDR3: CSVVGTSGRPNSYEQYF. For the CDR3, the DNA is TGCAGCGTTGTTGGGACTAGCGGGAGGCCAAACTCCTACGAGCAGTACTTC.

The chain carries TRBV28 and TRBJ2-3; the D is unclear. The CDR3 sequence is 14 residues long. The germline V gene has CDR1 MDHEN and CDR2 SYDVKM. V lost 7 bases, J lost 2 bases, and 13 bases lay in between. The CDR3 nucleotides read TGTGCCAGCACACTAATCCGTCTCACAGATACGCAGTATTTT. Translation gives CASTLIRLTDTQYF.

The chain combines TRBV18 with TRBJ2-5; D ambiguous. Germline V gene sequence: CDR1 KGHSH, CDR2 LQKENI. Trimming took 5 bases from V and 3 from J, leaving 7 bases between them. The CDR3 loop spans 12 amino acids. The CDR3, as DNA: TGTGCCAGCTCAGAGGCAGAAGAGACCCAGTACTTC. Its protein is CASSEAEETQYF.

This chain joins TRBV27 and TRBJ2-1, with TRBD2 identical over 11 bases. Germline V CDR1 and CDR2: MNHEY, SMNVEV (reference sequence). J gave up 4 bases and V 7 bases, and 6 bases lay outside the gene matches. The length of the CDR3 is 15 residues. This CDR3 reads CASTLGTSGYNEQFF. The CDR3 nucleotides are TGTGCCAGCACCCTCGGGACTAGCGGTTACAATGAGCAGTTCTTC.

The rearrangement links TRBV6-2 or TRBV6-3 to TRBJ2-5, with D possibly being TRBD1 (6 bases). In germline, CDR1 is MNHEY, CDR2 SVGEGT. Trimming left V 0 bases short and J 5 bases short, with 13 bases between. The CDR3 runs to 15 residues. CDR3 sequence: CASSYSATGLETQYF. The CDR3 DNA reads TGTGCCAGCAGTTACTCGGCAACAGGGTTGGAGACCCAGTACTTC.

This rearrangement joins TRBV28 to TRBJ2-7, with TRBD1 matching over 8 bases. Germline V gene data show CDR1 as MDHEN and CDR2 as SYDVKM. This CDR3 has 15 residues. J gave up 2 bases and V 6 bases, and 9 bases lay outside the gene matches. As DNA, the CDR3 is TGTGCCAGCAGCACCGCCGGGACAGGACCCTACGAGCAGTACTTC. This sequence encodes CASSTAGTGPYEQYF. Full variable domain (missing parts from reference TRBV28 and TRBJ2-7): DVKVTQSSRYLVKRTGEKVFLECVQDMDHENMFWYRQDPGLGLRLIYFSYDVKMKEKGDIPEGYSVSREKKERFSLILESASTNQTSMYLCASSTAGTGPYEQYFGPGTRLTVT.

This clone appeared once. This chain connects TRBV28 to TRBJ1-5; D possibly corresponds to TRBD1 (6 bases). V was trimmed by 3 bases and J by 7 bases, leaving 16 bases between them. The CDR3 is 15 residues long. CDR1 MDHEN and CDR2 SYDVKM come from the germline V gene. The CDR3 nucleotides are TGTGCCAGCAGTTTGGGGGCAGTCAGGGCGCAGCCCCAGCATTTT. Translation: CASSLGAVRAQPQHF.

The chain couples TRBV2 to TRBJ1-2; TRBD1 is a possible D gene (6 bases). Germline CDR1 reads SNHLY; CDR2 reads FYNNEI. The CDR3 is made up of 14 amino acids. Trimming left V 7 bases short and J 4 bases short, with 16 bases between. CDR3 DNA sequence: TGTGCCAGCACCTTCAACAGGGCCCGCTATGGCTACACCTTC. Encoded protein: CASTFNRARYGYTF.

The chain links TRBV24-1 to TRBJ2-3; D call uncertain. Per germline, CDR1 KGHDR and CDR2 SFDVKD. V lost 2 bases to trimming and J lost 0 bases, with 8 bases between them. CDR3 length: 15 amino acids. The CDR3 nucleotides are TGTGCCACCAGTGATTCCCGGTCTAGCACAGATACGCAGTATTTT. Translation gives CATSDSRSSTDTQYF.

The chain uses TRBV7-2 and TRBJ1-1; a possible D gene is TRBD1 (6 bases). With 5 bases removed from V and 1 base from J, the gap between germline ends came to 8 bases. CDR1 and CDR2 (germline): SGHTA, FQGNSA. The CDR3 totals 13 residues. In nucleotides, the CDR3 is TGTGCCAGCAGCCGACAGGAGAACACTGAAGCTTTCTTT. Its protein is CASSRQENTEAFF.

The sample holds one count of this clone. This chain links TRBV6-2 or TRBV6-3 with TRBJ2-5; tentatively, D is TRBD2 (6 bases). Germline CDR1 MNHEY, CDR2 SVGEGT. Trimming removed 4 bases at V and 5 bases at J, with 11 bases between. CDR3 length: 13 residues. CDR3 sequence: CASSFGSEETQYF. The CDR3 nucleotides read TGTGCCAGCAGTTTCGGGAGCGAGGAGACCCAGTACTTC.

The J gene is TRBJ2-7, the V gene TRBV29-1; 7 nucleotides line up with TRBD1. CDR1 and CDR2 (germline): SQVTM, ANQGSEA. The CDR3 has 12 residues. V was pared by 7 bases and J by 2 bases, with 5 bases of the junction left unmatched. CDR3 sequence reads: CSAGDRAYEQYF. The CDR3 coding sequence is TGCAGCGCCGGGGACAGAGCCTACGAGCAGTACTTC.

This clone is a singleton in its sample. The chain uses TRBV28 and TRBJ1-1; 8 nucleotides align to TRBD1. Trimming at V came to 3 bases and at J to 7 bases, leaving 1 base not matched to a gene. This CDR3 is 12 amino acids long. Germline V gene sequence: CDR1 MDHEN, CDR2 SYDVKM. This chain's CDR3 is CASSLGQVEAFF. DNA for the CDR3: TGTGCCAGCAGTTTGGGACAGGTTGAAGCTTTCTTT.

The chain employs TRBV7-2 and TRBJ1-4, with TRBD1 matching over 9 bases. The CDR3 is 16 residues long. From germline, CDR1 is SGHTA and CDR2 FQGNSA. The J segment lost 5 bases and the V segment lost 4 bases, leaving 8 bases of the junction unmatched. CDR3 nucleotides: TGTGCCAGCAGCTCCGAACCCGGGACAGGGAATGAAAAACTGTTTTTT. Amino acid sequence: CASSSEPGTGNEKLFF.

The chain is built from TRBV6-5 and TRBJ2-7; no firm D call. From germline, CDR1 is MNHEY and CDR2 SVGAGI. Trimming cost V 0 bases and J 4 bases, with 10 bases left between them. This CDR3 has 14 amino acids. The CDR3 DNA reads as TGTGCCAGCAGTTACTCGAGAGTCGGTTACGAGCAGTACTTC. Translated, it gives CASSYSRVGYEQYF.

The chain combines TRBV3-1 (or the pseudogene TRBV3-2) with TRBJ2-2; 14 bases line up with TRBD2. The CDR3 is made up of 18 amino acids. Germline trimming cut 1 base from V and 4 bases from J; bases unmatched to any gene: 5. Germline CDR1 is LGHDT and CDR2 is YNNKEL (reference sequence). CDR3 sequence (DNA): TGTGCCAGCAGCCAAGTAGGACTAGCGGGAGGTAGCACCGGGGAGCTGTTTTTT. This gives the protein CASSQVGLAGGSTGELFF.

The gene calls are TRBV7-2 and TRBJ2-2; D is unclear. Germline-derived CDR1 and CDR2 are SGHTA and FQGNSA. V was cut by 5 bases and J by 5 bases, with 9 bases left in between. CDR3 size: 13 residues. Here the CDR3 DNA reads TGTGCCAGCAGCCCCCGTAGAACCGGGGAGCTGTTTTTT. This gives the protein CASSPRRTGELFF.

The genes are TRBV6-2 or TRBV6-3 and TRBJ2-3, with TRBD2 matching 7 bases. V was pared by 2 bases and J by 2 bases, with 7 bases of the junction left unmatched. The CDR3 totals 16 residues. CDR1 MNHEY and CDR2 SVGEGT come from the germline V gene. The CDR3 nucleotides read TGTGCCAGCAGTTACCGGCCTAGCGGAGCCACAGATACGCAGTATTTT. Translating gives CASSYRPSGATDTQYF.

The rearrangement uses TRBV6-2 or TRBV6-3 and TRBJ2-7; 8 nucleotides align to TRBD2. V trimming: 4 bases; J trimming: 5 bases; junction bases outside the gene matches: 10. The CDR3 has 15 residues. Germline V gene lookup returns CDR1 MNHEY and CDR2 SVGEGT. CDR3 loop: CASSLRTSFGHEQYF. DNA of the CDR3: TGTGCCAGCAGTTTGAGGACTAGCTTCGGGCACGAGCAGTACTTC.

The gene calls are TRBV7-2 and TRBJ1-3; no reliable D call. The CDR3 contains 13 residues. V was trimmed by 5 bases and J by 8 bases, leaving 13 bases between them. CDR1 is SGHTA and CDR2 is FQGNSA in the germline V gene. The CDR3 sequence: CASSPAGSDTIYF. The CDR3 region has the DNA TGTGCCAGCAGCCCCGCGGGGTCCGACACCATATATTTT.

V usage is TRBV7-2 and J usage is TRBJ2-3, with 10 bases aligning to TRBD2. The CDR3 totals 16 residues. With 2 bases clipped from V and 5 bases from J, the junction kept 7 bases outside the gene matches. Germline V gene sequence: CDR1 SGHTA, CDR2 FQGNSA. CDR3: CASSLRPAGGIDTQYF. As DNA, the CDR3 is TGTGCCAGCAGCTTAAGGCCAGCGGGAGGGATAGATACGCAGTATTTT.

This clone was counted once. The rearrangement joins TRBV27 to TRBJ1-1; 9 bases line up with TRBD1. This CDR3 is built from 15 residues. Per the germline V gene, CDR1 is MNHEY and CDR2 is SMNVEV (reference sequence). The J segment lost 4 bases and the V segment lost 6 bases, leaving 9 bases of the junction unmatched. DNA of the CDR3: TGTGCCAGCAGCACAGGGGGCGGGGGTTTCACTGAAGCTTTCTTT. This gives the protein CASSTGGGGFTEAFF.

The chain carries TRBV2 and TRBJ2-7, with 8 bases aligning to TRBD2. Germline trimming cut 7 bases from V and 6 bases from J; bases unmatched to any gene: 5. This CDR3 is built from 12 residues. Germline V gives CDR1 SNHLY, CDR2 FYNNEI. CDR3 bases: TGTGCCAGCAAAGCGGGAGCGGGCGAGCAGTACTTC. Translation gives CASKAGAGEQYF.

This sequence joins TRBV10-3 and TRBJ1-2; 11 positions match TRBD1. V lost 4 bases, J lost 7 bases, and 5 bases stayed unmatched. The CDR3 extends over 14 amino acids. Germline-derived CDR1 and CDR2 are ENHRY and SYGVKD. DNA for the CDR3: TGTGCCATCAGTGGGGGACAGGGGGAATCTGGCTACACCTTC. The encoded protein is CAISGGQGESGYTF.

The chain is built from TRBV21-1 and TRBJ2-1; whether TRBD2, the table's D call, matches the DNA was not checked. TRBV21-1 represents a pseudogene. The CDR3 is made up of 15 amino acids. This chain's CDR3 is CASSFPRGDLNEQFF. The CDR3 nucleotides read TGTGCCAGCAGCTTCCCAAGAGGGGACTTGAATGAGCAGTTCTTC.

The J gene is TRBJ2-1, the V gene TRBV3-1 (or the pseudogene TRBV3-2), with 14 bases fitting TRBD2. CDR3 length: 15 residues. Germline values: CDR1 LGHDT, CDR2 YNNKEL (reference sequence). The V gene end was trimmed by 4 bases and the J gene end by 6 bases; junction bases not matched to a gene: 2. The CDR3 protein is CASSLGTSGSNEQFF. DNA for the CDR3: TGTGCCAGCAGCCTAGGGACTAGCGGGAGCAATGAGCAGTTCTTC.

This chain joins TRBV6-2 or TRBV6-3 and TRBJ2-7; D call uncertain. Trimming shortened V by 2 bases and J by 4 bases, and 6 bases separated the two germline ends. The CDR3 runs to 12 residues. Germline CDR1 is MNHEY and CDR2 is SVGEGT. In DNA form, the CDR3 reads TGTGCCAGCAGTTACCCAGATTACGAGCAGTACTTC. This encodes CASSYPDYEQYF.

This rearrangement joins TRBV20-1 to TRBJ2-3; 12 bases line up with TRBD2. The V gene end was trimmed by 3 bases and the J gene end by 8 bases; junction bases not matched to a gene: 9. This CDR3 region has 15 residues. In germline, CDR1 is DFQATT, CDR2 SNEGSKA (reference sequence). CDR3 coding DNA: TGCAGTGCTAGTAGACTAGCGGGAGCGGAAGGTACGCAGTATTTT. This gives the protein CSASRLAGAEGTQYF.

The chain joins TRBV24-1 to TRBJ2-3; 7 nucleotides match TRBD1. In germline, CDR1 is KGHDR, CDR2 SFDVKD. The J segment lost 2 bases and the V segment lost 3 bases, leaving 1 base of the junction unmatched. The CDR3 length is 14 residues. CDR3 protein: CATSDDRVTDTQYF. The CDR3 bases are TGTGCCACCAGTGATGACAGGGTCACAGATACGCAGTATTTT.